This T cell receptor beta chain originates from a study of T cells in Graves' hyperthyroidism and ophthalmopathy. On the study more broadly: Peripheral blood sampling occurred at initial diagnosis, before any treatment. Regarding the study as a whole: Expanded thyroid clonotypes (above 0.001) were mostly also found in blood. Stable hyperthyroidism was told apart from ophthalmopathy by a model built on 13 V-J features.

This clonotype was counted many times. Its specificity is unknown. V shed 2 bases and J 3 bases; nucleotides not matched to a gene: 8. Per germline, CDR1 DFQATT and CDR2 SNEGSKA (reference sequence). CDR3 length: 16 residues. RNA transcripts provided the source from which TCR beta CDR3 regions were amplified. A first-round RT-PCR of the TCR CDR3 used the HTBI primer set. TCRdb reprocessed the multiplex PCR reads via MiXCR and lists one record per CDR3 protein. Of 620,000 or so distinct CDR3 sequences in the sample, roughly 15% were seen once. The chain joins TRBV20-1 to TRBJ2-5, with 11 bases that match TRBD2. Sequenced: blood. This TCR came from a woman in her forties or fifties with Graves' ophthalmopathy. The chain's CDR3 is CSARTASGRRKETQYF. The CDR3 nucleotides are TGCAGTGCTAGAACGGCTAGCGGGAGGAGGAAAGAGACCCAGTACTTC.